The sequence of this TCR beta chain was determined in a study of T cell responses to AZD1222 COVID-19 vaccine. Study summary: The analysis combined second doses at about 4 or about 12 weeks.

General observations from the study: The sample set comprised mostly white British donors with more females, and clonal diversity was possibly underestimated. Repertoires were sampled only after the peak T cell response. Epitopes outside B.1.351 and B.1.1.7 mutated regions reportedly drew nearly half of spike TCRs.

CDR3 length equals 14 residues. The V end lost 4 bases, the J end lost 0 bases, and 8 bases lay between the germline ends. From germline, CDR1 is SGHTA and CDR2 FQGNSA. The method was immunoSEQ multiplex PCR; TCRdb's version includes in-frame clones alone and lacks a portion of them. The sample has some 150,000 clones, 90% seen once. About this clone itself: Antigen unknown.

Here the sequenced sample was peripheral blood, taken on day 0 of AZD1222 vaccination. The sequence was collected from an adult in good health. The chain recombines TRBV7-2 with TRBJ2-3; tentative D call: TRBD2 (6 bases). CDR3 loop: CASSWGTSTDTQYF. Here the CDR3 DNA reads TGTGCCAGCAGCTGGGGGACTAGCACAGATACGCAGTATTTT.